These 18 T cell receptor beta chains were sequenced from one sample in a study of CD8 T cells in Susac syndrome. Random-hexamer reverse transcription was applied to roughly 0.5 to 1 ug RNA. TCRdb recomputed calls from the immunoSEQ multiplex PCR reads with MiXCR, one row per CDR3 protein. The sample has approximately 180,000 distinct CDR3 sequences, approximately 94% seen once; the top ten hold roughly 0.1%. Source material: CD4+ T cells from PBMCs. The receptors were gathered from a human donor with multiple sclerosis.

This clonotype was counted only a few times. The chain joins TRBV14 to TRBJ2-1, with D maybe TRBD1 (5 bases). The germline CDR1 and CDR2 sequences are SGHDN and FVKESK. Trimming left V 3 bases short and J 0 bases short, with 9 bases between. The CDR3 runs to 15 residues. CDR3: CASSHRQLSYNEQFF. The CDR3 region has the DNA TGTGCCAGCAGCCATCGACAGCTCTCCTACAATGAGCAGTTCTTC.

This clonotype was counted once. The chain joins TRBV2 to TRBJ1-2; no definite D call. The germline gives CDR1 SNHLY, CDR2 FYNNEI. The CDR3 is 12 amino acids. V gave up 6 bases and J gave up 8 bases, with 13 bases separating them. CDR3 in DNA: TGTGCCAGCAGATCCACAAGGGCGGGCTACACCTTC. Translation gives CASRSTRAGYTF.

This chain links TRBV2 with TRBJ1-1, with TRBD1 matching 9 bases. This CDR3 is 14 amino acids long. V was pared by 5 bases and J by 3 bases, with 4 bases of the junction left unmatched. CDR1 SNHLY and CDR2 FYNNEI come from the germline V gene. CDR3 sequence (DNA): TGTGCCAGCAGTTCACAGGGGGCAGACACTGAAGCTTTCTTT. As protein: CASSSQGADTEAFF.

V usage is TRBV29-1 and J usage is TRBJ2-3; D not resolved. This CDR3 is built from 13 residues. CDR1 SQVTM and CDR2 ANQGSEA come from the germline V gene. Trimming cost V 6 bases and J 4 bases, with 14 bases left between them. CDR3 nucleotides: TGCAGCGTAGATTCCCACTCGGCAGATACGCAGTATTTT. It is translated as CSVDSHSADTQYF.

The chain uses TRBV29-1 and TRBJ1-1, with D unclear. This CDR3 is 13 amino acids long. Trimming removed 7 bases at V and 0 bases at J, with 12 bases between. Germline V gives CDR1 SQVTM, CDR2 ANQGSEA. The CDR3 DNA reads as TGCAGCGGAGTCAGTTACATGAACACTGAAGCTTTCTTT. As protein: CSGVSYMNTEAFF.

CDR3 loop: CASSLYFDRGRGTEAFF. Here the CDR3 DNA reads TGTGCCAGCAGCCTGTACTTTGACAGGGGTAGGGGCACTGAAGCTTTCTTT. V gene TRBV7-8 combines with J gene TRBJ1-1, with 8 bases matching TRBD1. Trimming took 5 bases from V and 4 from J; bases not matched to a gene: 15. Germline assignment: CDR1 SGHVS and CDR2 FQNEAQ. The CDR3 has 17 amino acids.

The V and J genes are TRBV19 and TRBJ1-5; D is uncertain. CDR1 is LNHDA and CDR2 is SQIVND in the germline V gene (reference sequence). The CDR3 runs 16 residues. Trimming pared 3 bases from V and 1 base from J, leaving 13 bases between. The CDR3 loop is CASSIRGEVSNQPQHF. The CDR3 nucleotides are TGTGCCAGTAGTATTCGAGGAGAGGTGAGCAATCAGCCCCAGCATTTT.

The V call is TRBV5-1, the J call TRBJ2-7; D is possibly TRBD1 (5 bases). This CDR3 is 15 amino acids long. Germline assignment: CDR1 SGHRS and CDR2 YFSETQ. Trimming took off 5 bases at V and 6 bases at J, with 21 bases between the two ends. CDR3 region: CASRPDGASVGEQYF. The CDR3 DNA follows: TGCGCCAGCAGGCCTGATGGGGCGTCGGTAGGCGAGCAGTACTTC. Full variable domain (outside the CDR3, taken from reference TRBV5-1 and TRBJ2-7): KAGVTQTPRYLIKTRGQQVTLSCSPISGHRSVSWYQQTPGQGLQFLFEYFSETQRNKGNFPGRFSGRQFSNSRSEMNVSTLELGDSALYLCASRPDGASVGEQYFGPGTRLTVT.

This sequence joins TRBV12-3 or TRBV12-4 and TRBJ1-3; 8 positions match TRBD1. Trimming removed 5 bases from V and 7 bases from J; junction bases left unmatched: 4. This CDR3 is 13 amino acids long. The CDR3 DNA follows: TGTGCCAGCAGTACGGGACAGGAGAACACCATATATTTT. This codes for CASSTGQENTIYF.

The genes are TRBV9 and TRBJ2-3, with 7 bases aligning to TRBD1. From germline, CDR1 is SGDLS and CDR2 YYNGEE. The V segment lost 0 bases and the J segment 5 bases; nucleotides outside the gene matches: 9. CDR3 size: 16 residues. The CDR3 nucleotides read TGTGCCAGCAGCGTAGACCCAGGGGGTGTGGGAGATACGCAGTATTTT. Protein sequence: CASSVDPGGVGDTQYF.

CDR3 region: CASSDRARGTEAFF. DNA for the CDR3: TGTGCCAGCAGTGACAGGGCACGAGGCACTGAAGCTTTCTTT. The genes are TRBV6-1 and TRBJ1-1, with D possibly matching TRBD1 (5 bases). Between the trimmed V and J ends, which lost 3 bases and 4 bases, there was a span of 12 bases. The germline CDR1 and CDR2 sequences are MNHNS and SASEGT. The CDR3 contains 14 residues.

V usage is TRBV20-1 and J usage is TRBJ1-1; the D is unclear. The CDR3 is 13 residues long. Germline V lookup: CDR1 DFQATT, CDR2 SNEGSKA (reference sequence). V was shortened by 1 base and J by 4 bases, with 10 bases between the two germline ends. The CDR3 protein is CSARVPPRTEAFF. CDR3 sequence (DNA): TGCAGTGCTAGAGTACCCCCTCGCACTGAAGCTTTCTTT.

This chain joins TRBV27 and TRBJ2-3; D tentatively fits TRBD1 or TRBD2 (9 bases each). The germline V and J ends were trimmed by 6 bases and 6 bases, with 19 bases remaining between them. Germline V gives CDR1 MNHEY, CDR2 SMNVEV (reference sequence). This CDR3 has 15 amino acids. The CDR3 nucleotides read TGTGCCAGCAGGACCAGCGGGGGGACAGGGGATACGCAGTATTTT. Amino acids: CASRTSGGTGDTQYF.

The chain uses TRBV6-1 and TRBJ2-1; 11 bases map to TRBD2. The CDR3 loop spans 15 amino acids. The germline V gene encodes CDR1 MNHNS and CDR2 SASEGT. The ends lost 6 bases at V and 3 bases at J; junction bases unmatched: 4. CDR3 amino acids: CASRELAGGYNEQFF. The CDR3, as DNA: TGTGCCAGCAGAGAGCTAGCGGGGGGCTACAATGAGCAGTTCTTC.

This chain uses TRBV12-3 or TRBV12-4 with TRBJ2-3; 9 bases are a match to TRBD1. The CDR3 sequence is 15 residues long. After removal of 6 bases from V and 1 base from J, the junction contained 5 bases not matched to a gene. DNA for the CDR3: TGTGCCAGCAGCCCTAACAGGGGGCGCACAGATACGCAGTATTTT. Protein: CASSPNRGRTDTQYF.

V gene TRBV24-1 combines with J gene TRBJ2-2, with TRBD1 matching 9 bases. The germline V gene encodes CDR1 KGHDR and CDR2 SFDVKD. With V trimmed by 2 bases and J by 7 bases, 10 bases remained unmatched. The CDR3 has 17 amino acids. This chain's CDR3 is CATSDSGTGYASGELFF. CDR3 bases: TGTGCCACCAGTGATTCCGGGACAGGGTACGCGAGCGGGGAGCTGTTTTTT.

This clonotype was recorded once. This chain joins TRBV5-1 and TRBJ1-5; no reliable D call. Germline V gene data show CDR1 as SGHRS and CDR2 as YFSETQ. This CDR3 comprises 15 residues. Trimming left V 1 base short and J 0 bases short, with 8 bases between. Here the CDR3 DNA reads TGCGCCAGCAGCTTGTCCCCGCATAGCAATCAGCCCCAGCATTTT. As protein: CASSLSPHSNQPQHF.

The chain combines TRBV2 with TRBJ1-2, with 9 bases fitting TRBD1. V lost 6 bases and J lost 4; bases outside the gene matches: 6. This CDR3 contains 14 residues. Germline loops: CDR1 SNHLY, CDR2 FYNNEI. CDR3 sequence (DNA): TGTGCCAGCAGCGAACAGGGGGCGATCTATGGCTACACCTTC. The encoded protein is CASSEQGAIYGYTF. Full variable domain (outside the CDR3, taken from reference TRBV2 and TRBJ1-2): EPEVTQTPSHQVTQMGQEVILRCVPISNHLYFYWYRQILGQKVEFLVSFYNNEISEKSEIFDDQFSVERPDGSNFTLKIRSTKLEDSAMYFCASSEQGAIYGYTFGSGTRLTVV.